This TCR beta chain was sequenced in a study of blood T cell repertoires in COVID-19. Here immunoSEQ multiplex PCR was the method, and the copy in TCRdb shows in-frame clones only, minus some. The sample contains about 320,000 clones, 80% to 90% of which appear only once. The CDR3 extends over 17 amino acids. Germline CDR1 MNHEY, CDR2 SVGEGT. The V and J ends lost 1 base and 4 bases respectively, with 19 bases between them. This clone was detected only once. The clonotype originates from a woman aged 18 to 35 who had recovered from COVID-19. Sequencing was done on a sample of PBMCs or T cells enriched from blood (not recorded which). The rearrangement joins TRBV6-2 or TRBV6-3 to TRBJ1-2; no firm D call. This chain's CDR3 is CASSYYPQLGPIYGYTF. The CDR3 region has the DNA TGTGCCAGCAGTTACTACCCGCAACTAGGGCCTATCTATGGCTACACCTTC.